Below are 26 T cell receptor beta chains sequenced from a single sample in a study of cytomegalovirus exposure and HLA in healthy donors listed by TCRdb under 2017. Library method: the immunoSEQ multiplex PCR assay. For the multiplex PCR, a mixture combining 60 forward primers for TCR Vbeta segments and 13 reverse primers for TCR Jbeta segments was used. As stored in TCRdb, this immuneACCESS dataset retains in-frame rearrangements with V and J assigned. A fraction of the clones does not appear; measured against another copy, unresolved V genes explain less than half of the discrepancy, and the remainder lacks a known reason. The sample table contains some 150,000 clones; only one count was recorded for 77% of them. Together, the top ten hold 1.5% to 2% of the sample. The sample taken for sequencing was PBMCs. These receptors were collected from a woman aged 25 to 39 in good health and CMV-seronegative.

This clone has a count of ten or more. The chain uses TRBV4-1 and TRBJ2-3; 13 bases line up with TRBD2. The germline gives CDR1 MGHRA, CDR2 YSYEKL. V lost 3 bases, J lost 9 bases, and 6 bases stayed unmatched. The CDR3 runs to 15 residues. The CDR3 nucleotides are TGCGCCAGCAGCCAGGGACTAGCGGGGACGGGCACGCAGTATTTT. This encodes CASSQGLAGTGTQYF.

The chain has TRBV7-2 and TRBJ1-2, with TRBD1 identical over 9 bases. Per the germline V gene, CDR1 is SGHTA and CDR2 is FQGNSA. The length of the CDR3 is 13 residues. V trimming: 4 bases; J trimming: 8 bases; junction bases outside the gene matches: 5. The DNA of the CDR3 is TGTGCCAGCAGCTCAGTGGGACAGGGCGGCTACACCTTC. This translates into CASSSVGQGGYTF.

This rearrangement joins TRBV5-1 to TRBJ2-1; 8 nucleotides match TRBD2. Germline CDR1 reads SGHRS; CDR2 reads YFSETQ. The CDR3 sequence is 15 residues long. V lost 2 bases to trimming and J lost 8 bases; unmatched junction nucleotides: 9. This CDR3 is CASSLARGGVHEQFF. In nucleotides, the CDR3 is TGCGCCAGCAGCTTAGCTCGGGGGGGCGTTCATGAGCAGTTCTTC.

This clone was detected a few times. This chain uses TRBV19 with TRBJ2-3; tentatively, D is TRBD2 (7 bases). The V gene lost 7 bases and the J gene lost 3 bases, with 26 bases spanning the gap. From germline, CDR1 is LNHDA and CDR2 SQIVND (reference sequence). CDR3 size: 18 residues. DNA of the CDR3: TGTGCCAGTACCCCGTTCGCGGGGGCGCCGCCTCGAACAGATACGCAGTATTTT. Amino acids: CASTPFAGAPPRTDTQYF. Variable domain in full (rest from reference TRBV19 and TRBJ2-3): DGGITQSPKYLFRKEGQNVTLSCEQNLNHDAMYWYRQDPGQGLRLIYYSQIVNDFQKGDIAEGYSVSREKKESFPLTVTSAQKNPTAFYLCASTPFAGAPPRTDTQYFGPGTRLTVL.

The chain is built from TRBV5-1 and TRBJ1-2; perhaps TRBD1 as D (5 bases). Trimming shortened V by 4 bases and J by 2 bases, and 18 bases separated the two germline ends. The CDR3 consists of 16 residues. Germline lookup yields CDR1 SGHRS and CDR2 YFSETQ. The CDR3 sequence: CASSRDLGAGNYGYTF. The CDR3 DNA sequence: TGCGCCAGCAGCAGGGACTTAGGGGCAGGGAACTATGGCTACACCTTC. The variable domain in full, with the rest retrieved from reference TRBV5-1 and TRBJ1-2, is KAGVTQTPRYLIKTRGQQVTLSCSPISGHRSVSWYQQTPGQGLQFLFEYFSETQRNKGNFPGRFSGRQFSNSRSEMNVSTLELGDSALYLCASSRDLGAGNYGYTFGSGTRLTVV.

As DNA, the CDR3 is TGTGCCAGCAGCCAAGAGGGACTAGCGGGGGGGCGGAATGAGCAGTTCTTC. Amino acids: CASSQEGLAGGRNEQFF. The rearrangement links TRBV4-2 to TRBJ2-1; 16 bases map to TRBD2. In germline, CDR1 is LGHNA, CDR2 YNFKEQ. V was clipped by 0 bases and J by 7 bases; unmatched bases: 3. The CDR3 is 17 amino acids.

Written as DNA, the CDR3 is TGTGCCTGGAGTGTACAACTAGCGGGGTTAACCGCTACGCAGTATTTT. Amino acids: CAWSVQLAGLTATQYF. The chain carries TRBV30 and TRBJ2-3, with 10 bases that match TRBD2. The CDR3 loop spans 16 amino acids. Germline values: CDR1 GTSNPN, CDR2 SVGIG (reference sequence). V shed 0 bases, J shed 8 bases, and the junction held 11 bases outside the gene matches.

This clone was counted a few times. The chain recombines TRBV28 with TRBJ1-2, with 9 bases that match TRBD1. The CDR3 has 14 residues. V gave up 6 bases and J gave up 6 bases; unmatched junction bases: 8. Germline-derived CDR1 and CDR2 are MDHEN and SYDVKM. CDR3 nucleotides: TGTGCCAGCAGGATCGGGACAGGGTATGATGGCTACACCTTC. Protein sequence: CASRIGTGYDGYTF.

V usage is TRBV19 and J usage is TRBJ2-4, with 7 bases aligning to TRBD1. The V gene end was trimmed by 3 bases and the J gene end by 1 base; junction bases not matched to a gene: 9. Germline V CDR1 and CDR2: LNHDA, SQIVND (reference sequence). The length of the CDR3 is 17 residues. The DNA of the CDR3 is TGTGCCAGTAGTATTTTTGGGACAGCATACGCCAAAAACATTCAGTACTTC. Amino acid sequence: CASSIFGTAYAKNIQYF.

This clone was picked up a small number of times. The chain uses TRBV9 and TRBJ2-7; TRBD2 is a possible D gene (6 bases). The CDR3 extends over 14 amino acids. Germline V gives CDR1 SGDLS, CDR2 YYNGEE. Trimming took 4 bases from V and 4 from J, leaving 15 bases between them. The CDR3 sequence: CASSKEWRDYEQYF. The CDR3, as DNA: TGTGCCAGCAGCAAAGAGTGGAGGGATTACGAGCAGTACTTC.

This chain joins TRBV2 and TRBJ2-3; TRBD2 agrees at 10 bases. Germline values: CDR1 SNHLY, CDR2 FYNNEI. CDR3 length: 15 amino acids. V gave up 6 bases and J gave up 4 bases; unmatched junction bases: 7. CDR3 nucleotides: TGTGCCAGCAGGGTGGGACTAGCGAGCCCAGATACGCAGTATTTT. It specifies CASRVGLASPDTQYF.

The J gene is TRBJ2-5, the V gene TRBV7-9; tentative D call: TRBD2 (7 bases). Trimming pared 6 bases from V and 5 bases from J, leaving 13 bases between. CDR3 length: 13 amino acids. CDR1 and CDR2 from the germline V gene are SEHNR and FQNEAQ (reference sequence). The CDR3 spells CASRAGAGETQYF. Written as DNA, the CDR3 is TGTGCCAGCAGGGCGGGGGCGGGGGAGACCCAGTACTTC.

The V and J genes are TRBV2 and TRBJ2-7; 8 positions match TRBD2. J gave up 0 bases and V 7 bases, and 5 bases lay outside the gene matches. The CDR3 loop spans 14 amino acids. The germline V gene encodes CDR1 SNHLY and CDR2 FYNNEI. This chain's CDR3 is CASIGRGASYEQYF. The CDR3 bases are TGTGCCAGCATTGGGCGGGGGGCCTCCTACGAGCAGTACTTC.

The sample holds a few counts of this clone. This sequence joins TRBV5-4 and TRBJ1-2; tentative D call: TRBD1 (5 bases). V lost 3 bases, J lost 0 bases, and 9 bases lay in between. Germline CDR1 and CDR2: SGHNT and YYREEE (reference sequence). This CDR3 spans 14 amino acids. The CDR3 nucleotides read TGTGCCAGCAGCTCCCGGGGGACTAACTATGGCTACACCTTC. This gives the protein CASSSRGTNYGYTF.

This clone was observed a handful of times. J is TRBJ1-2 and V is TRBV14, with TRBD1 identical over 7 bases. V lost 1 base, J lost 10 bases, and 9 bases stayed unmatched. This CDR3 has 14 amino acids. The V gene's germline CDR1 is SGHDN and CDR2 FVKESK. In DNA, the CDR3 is TGTGCCAGCAGCCAAGCTTCCTATACAGGGGACTACACCTTC. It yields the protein CASSQASYTGDYTF.

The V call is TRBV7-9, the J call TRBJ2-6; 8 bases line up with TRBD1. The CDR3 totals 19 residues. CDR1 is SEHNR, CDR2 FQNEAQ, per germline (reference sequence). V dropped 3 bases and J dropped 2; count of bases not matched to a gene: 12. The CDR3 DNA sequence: TGTGCCAGCAGCTTTGGACACAAGCAGGGGGCACCTGGGGCCAACGTCCTGACTTTC. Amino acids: CASSFGHKQGAPGANVLTF.

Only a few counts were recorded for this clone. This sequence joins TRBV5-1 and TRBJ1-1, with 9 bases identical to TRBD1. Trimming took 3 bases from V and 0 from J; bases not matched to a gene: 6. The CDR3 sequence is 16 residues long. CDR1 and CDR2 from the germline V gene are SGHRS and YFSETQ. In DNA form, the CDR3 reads TGCGCCAGCAGCTGGACAGGGGTGAAGGTGAACACTGAAGCTTTCTTT. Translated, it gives CASSWTGVKVNTEAFF.

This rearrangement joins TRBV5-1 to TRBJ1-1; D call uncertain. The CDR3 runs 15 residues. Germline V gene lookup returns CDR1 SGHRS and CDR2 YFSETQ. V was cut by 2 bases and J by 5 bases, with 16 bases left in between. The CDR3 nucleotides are TGCGCCAGCAGCTTAGTTGCAGGCACGTGGACTGAAGCTTTCTTT. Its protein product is CASSLVAGTWTEAFF.

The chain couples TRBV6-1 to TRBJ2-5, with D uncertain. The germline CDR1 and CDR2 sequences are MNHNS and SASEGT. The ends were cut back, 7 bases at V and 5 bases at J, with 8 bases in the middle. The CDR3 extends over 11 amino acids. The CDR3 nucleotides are TGTGCCAGCACGCCCGGGGAGACCCAGTACTTC. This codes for CASTPGETQYF.

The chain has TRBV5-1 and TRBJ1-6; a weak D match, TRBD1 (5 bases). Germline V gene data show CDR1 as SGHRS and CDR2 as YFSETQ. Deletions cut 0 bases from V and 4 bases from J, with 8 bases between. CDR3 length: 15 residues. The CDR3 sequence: CASSLGGVYNSPLHF. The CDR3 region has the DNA TGCGCCAGCAGCTTGGGGGGGGTTTATAATTCACCCCTCCACTTT.

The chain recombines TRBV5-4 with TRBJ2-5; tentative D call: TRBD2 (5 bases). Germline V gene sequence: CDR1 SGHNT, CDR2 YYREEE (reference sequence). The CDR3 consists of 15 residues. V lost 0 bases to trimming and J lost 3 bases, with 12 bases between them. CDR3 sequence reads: CASSLVREREETQYF. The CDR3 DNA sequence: TGTGCCAGCAGCTTGGTGAGGGAGAGAGAAGAGACCCAGTACTTC.

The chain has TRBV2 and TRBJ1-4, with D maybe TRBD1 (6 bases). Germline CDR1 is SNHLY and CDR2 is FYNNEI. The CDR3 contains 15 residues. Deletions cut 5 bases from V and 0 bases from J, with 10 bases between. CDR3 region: CASSSWGPTNEKLFF. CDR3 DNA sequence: TGTGCCAGCAGTAGTTGGGGGCCAACTAATGAAAAACTGTTTTTT.

CDR3: CASSLGSQANYEQYF. The CDR3 DNA follows: TGCGCCAGCAGCTTGGGAAGTCAGGCTAACTACGAGCAGTACTTC. This chain connects TRBV5-1 to TRBJ2-7; D is ambiguous. The CDR3 runs 15 residues. Per the germline V gene, CDR1 is SGHRS and CDR2 is YFSETQ. V was cut by 0 bases and J by 3 bases, with 13 bases left in between.

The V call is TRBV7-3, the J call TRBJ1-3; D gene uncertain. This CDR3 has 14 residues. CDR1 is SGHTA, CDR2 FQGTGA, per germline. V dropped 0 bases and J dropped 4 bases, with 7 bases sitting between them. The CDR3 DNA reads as TGTGCCAGCAGCTTAACGGGCCAGGGAAACACCATATATTTT. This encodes CASSLTGQGNTIYF. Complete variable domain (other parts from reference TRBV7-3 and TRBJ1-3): GAGVSQTPSNKVTEKGKYVELRCDPISGHTALYWYRQSLGQGPEFLIYFQGTGAADDSGLPNDRFFAVRPEGSVSTLKIQRTERGDSAVYLCASSLTGQGNTIYFGEGSWLTVV.

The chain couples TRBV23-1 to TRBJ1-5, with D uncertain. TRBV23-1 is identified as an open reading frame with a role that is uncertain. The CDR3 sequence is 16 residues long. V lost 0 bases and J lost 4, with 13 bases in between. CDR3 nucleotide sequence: TGCGCCAGCAGTCAATCGGGCGTGGAGGGTAATCAGCCCCAGCATTTT. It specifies CASSQSGVEGNQPQHF.

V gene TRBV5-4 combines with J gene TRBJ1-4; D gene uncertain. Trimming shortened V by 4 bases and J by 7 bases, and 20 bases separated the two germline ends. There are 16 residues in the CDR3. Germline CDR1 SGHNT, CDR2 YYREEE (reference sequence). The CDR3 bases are TGTGCCAGCAGCCCCCGCGGGAGCGGCCGCGGTGAAAAACTGTTTTTT. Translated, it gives CASSPRGSGRGEKLFF.